The 27 T cell receptor beta chains given below trace back to one sample, sequenced in a study of beta chain features in type 1 diabetes. cDNA synthesis used the whole RNA isolate, giving expressed TCRB sequences. Using immunoSEQ multiplex PCR, the repertoire was profiled, and TCRdb retains in-frame clones only, with some absent. The data contain 200,000 to 300,000 clones, roughly 21% of them singletons. The study's findings and limits: For Type 1 diabetes patients, all four CD4+ subsets carried TCRB CDR3s that were moderately but significantly shorter.

These receptors have no identified antigens. The specimen was naive CD4+ T cells from blood. The source is a woman aged 40 to 50 with type 1 diabetes.

The rearrangement joins TRBV7-2 to TRBJ2-1; no definite D call. The V end lost 4 bases, the J end lost 5 bases, and 9 bases lay between the germline ends. The length of the CDR3 is 13 residues. The V gene's germline CDR1 is SGHTA and CDR2 FQGNSA. CDR3 sequence: CASSSQRDNEQFF. The CDR3 coding sequence is TGTGCCAGCAGCTCCCAACGGGACAATGAGCAGTTCTTC. The whole variable domain, filled in from reference TRBV7-2 and TRBJ2-1, reads GAGVSQSPSNKVTEKGKDVELRCDPISGHTALYWYRQSLGQGLEFLIYFQGNSAPDKSGLPSDRFSAERTGGSVSTLTIQRTQQEDSAVYLCASSSQRDNEQFFGPGTRLTVL.

This clone was picked up a small number of times. The rearrangement joins TRBV4-1 to TRBJ1-2; D ambiguous. CDR3 length: 15 amino acids. The germline V gene has CDR1 MGHRA and CDR2 YSYEKL. The V end was cut by 2 bases, the J end by 4 bases, with 14 bases between. CDR3 residues: CASSQPPAGLYGYTF. The DNA for the CDR3 is TGCGCCAGCAGCCAACCCCCGGCGGGCCTCTATGGCTACACCTTC.

V is TRBV15 and J is TRBJ1-1; D unclear. CDR1 and CDR2 from the germline V gene are LNHNV and YYDKDF (reference sequence). The V and J ends lost 7 bases and 1 base respectively, with 10 bases between them. There are 13 residues in the CDR3. The CDR3 sequence: CATTFGQNTEAFF. CDR3 sequence (DNA): TGTGCCACCACCTTTGGCCAGAACACTGAAGCTTTCTTT.

This chain links TRBV5-1 with TRBJ2-1; TRBD2 matches at 8 bases. This CDR3 is built from 15 residues. J was trimmed by 5 bases and V by 0 bases; bases with no gene match: 4. CDR1 SGHRS and CDR2 YFSETQ come from the germline V gene. The CDR3 DNA is TGCGCCAGCAGCTTGGCTCTAGCGGGCAACAATGAGCAGTTCTTC. The encoded protein is CASSLALAGNNEQFF.

This clone was seen more than once but under ten times. The chain recombines TRBV2 with TRBJ1-2, with D unclear. Per the germline V gene, CDR1 is SNHLY and CDR2 is FYNNEI. The CDR3 length is 10 residues. Trimming removed 10 bases at V and 3 bases at J, with 6 bases between. The CDR3 DNA reads as TGTGCCAACGGTGACTATGGCTACACCTTC. The encoded protein is CANGDYGYTF.

The chain carries TRBV7-9 and TRBJ1-1, with D perhaps matching TRBD1 (5 bases). Germline CDR1 and CDR2: SEHNR and FQNEAQ (reference sequence). Trimming removed 0 bases from V and 5 bases from J, with 13 bases in between. The CDR3 length is 15 residues. Here the CDR3 DNA reads TGTGCCAGCAGCTTAGCGCTCCAGGGAGGAACTGAAGCTTTCTTT. Its translation: CASSLALQGGTEAFF.

To note about this clone: Distinct nucleotide sequences in the sample also encode this CDR3. The CDR3 bases are TGTGCCAGCAGCTTAGGGGCGGGTGAGCAGTTCTTC. It specifies CASSLGAGEQFF. The chain combines TRBV7-9 with TRBJ2-1; D possibly corresponds to TRBD2 (5 bases). The CDR3 is 12 amino acids. V was pared by 1 base and J by 9 bases, with 7 bases between. In germline, CDR1 is SEHNR, CDR2 FQNEAQ (reference sequence).

Only a few counts were recorded for this clone. Relative to the germline gene, one junction end is altered; a read error may explain this. V usage is TRBV5-6 and J usage is TRBJ1-1, with no clear D. Germline lookup yields CDR1 SGHDT and CDR2 YYEEEE. CDR3 length: 11 residues. In DNA form, the CDR3 reads TGTGCCAGCAGCTTGGAAACCGCCCGAGACTTT. Its protein product is CASSLETARDF.

This chain uses TRBV7-2 with TRBJ2-5, with D perhaps TRBD2 (6 bases). The CDR3 extends over 12 amino acids. From germline, CDR1 is SGHTA and CDR2 FQGNSA. V lost 4 bases and J 5 bases, leaving 8 bases between the germline ends. The CDR3 is CASSSRGETQYF. The CDR3 bases are TGTGCCAGCAGCTCCCGGGGGGAGACCCAGTACTTC.

The sample holds a few counts of this clone. The genes are TRBV5-6 and TRBJ2-7; 9 bases match TRBD2. This CDR3 contains 15 residues. Germline V CDR1 and CDR2: SGHDT, YYEEEE. The junction had 6 bases not matched to a gene; V was cut back by 1 base and J by 4 bases. CDR3 loop: CASSLPAGGQYEQYF. CDR3 coding DNA: TGTGCCAGCAGCTTGCCAGCGGGGGGACAATACGAGCAGTACTTC.

A few counts support this clone. The identical CDR3 is also encoded by other nucleotide sequences in the sample. V and J are TRBV7-9 and TRBJ2-7, with TRBD1 identical over 8 bases. This CDR3 has 13 amino acids. Losses at the gene ends were 3 bases for V and 3 bases for J; bases not matched to a gene: 1. Germline CDR1 SEHNR, CDR2 FQNEAQ (reference sequence). The CDR3 sequence: CASSLDRVYEQYF. The DNA of the CDR3 is TGTGCCAGCAGCTTGGACAGGGTCTACGAGCAGTACTTC.

This clone occurred a few times. V usage is TRBV6-5 and J usage is TRBJ2-1, with 8 positions matching TRBD1. The CDR3 consists of 13 residues. The V segment lost 6 bases and the J segment 6 bases; nucleotides outside the gene matches: 4. Germline CDR1 MNHEY, CDR2 SVGAGI. In nucleotides, the CDR3 is TGTGCCAGCAGCAAAGACAGGGGCAATGAGCAGTTCTTC. Translating it yields CASSKDRGNEQFF.

There are a few counts of this clone. The CDR3 sequence is CASSFTGTSGLETQYF. CDR3 DNA sequence: TGCGCCAGCAGCTTCACCGGGACTAGCGGACTAGAGACCCAGTACTTC. The V gene is TRBV5-1, the J gene TRBJ2-5, with 11 bases identical to TRBD2. Looked up from germline, CDR1 is SGHRS and CDR2 is YFSETQ. The CDR3 has 16 amino acids. J gave up 4 bases and V 2 bases, and 7 bases lay outside the gene matches.

The chain employs TRBV15 and TRBJ2-7; 9 bases are shared with TRBD1. V lost 6 bases to trimming and J lost 2 bases; unmatched junction nucleotides: 5. The CDR3 has 14 amino acids. The germline CDR1 and CDR2 sequences are LNHNV and YYDKDF (reference sequence). The CDR3 DNA follows: TGTGCCACCAGTACGGGGACAGGGACCTACGAGCAGTACTTC. It yields the protein CATSTGTGTYEQYF.

The CDR3 sequence: CASSHMGTGGSGSYNEQFF. CDR3 coding DNA: TGCGCCAGCAGCCACATGGGGACAGGGGGCTCTGGTTCCTACAATGAGCAGTTCTTC. J is TRBJ2-1 and V is TRBV4-3, with TRBD1 identical over 12 bases. The CDR3 has 19 residues. V was pared by 3 bases and J by 1 base, with 10 bases of the junction left unmatched. Looked up from germline, CDR1 is LGHNA and CDR2 is YSLEER.

The table lists this clone with a few counts. The chain has TRBV10-3 and TRBJ1-1; tentative D call: TRBD1 (5 bases). This CDR3 comprises 11 residues. Germline lookup yields CDR1 ENHRY and CDR2 SYGVKD. Trimming cost V 3 bases and J 11 bases, with 10 bases left between them. The CDR3 loop is CAISEREGAFF. In nucleotides, the CDR3 is TGTGCCATCAGTGAAAGGGAGGGGGCTTTCTTT.

V usage is TRBV2 and J usage is TRBJ2-7; possibly TRBD2 for D (6 bases). With 4 bases removed from V and 4 bases from J, the gap between germline ends came to 11 bases. Per germline, CDR1 SNHLY and CDR2 FYNNEI. The CDR3 runs to 13 residues. The CDR3 here is CASSATSFYEQYF. CDR3 bases: TGTGCCAGCAGTGCGACTAGTTTTTACGAGCAGTACTTC.

The chain has TRBV5-8 and TRBJ1-1; no clear D gene. V shed 4 bases and J shed 8 bases, with 12 bases lying between them. The V gene's germline CDR1 is SGHTS and CDR2 YDEGEE. The CDR3 is 12 residues long. CDR3 protein: CASSPVVREAFF. In DNA, the CDR3 is TGTGCCAGCAGCCCTGTGGTCCGGGAAGCTTTCTTT.

This clone was observed once. A read error may account for a junction end that differs from germline. The chain carries TRBV30 and TRBJ2-2, with D tentatively TRBD2 (6 bases). Germline CDR1 is GTSNPN and CDR2 is SVGIG (reference sequence). The CDR3 covers 14 residues. As DNA, the CDR3 is TGTGCCTGTCCCAGGCGGGAAAACACCGGGAAGCTGTTTTTT. The encoded protein is CACPRRENTGKLFF.

The rearrangement links TRBV19 to TRBJ1-3, with D unresolved. CDR3 length: 15 amino acids. V dropped 3 bases and J dropped 0 bases, with 9 bases sitting between them. In germline, CDR1 is LNHDA, CDR2 SQIVND (reference sequence). CDR3 amino acids: CASSIYLLSGNTIYF. The CDR3, as DNA: TGTGCCAGTAGTATTTATCTACTCTCTGGAAACACCATATATTTT.

A few counts support this clone. The rearrangement links TRBV30 to TRBJ2-5; 9 nucleotides match TRBD2. This CDR3 contains 13 residues. CDR1 and CDR2 (germline): GTSNPN, SVGIG (reference sequence). With V trimmed by 7 bases and J by 4 bases, 7 bases remained unmatched. In nucleotides, the CDR3 is TGTGCCTTTGGGGGCGGGAGGGCAGAGACCCAGTACTTC. This codes for CAFGGGRAETQYF.

This clone came up a few times. The chain carries TRBV5-1 and TRBJ2-6, with TRBD1 matching 8 bases. The CDR3 is made up of 18 amino acids. The V gene end was trimmed by 4 bases and the J gene end by 1 base; junction bases not matched to a gene: 10. Per the germline V gene, CDR1 is SGHRS and CDR2 is YFSETQ. In nucleotides, the CDR3 is TGCGCCAGCAGCGATTTGACAGGGGCGCCGTCTGGGGCCAACGTCCTGACTTTC. Residues: CASSDLTGAPSGANVLTF.

The chain couples TRBV29-1 to TRBJ1-2; D uncertain. Germline V gene lookup returns CDR1 SQVTM and CDR2 ANQGSEA. This CDR3 has 13 amino acids. With 3 bases removed from V and 2 bases from J, the gap between germline ends came to 10 bases. Here the CDR3 reads CSVDFAGNYGYTF. The CDR3 nucleotides read TGCAGCGTTGATTTTGCAGGAAACTATGGCTACACCTTC.

This clone was picked up a small number of times. The rearrangement uses TRBV29-1 and TRBJ2-7, with 10 bases matching TRBD2. V shed 2 bases, J shed 9 bases, and the junction held 4 bases outside the gene matches. The germline gives CDR1 SQVTM, CDR2 ANQGSEA. This CDR3 has 12 amino acids. The CDR3 loop is CSVEPLAGAQYF. CDR3 bases: TGCAGCGTTGAACCTCTAGCGGGAGCGCAGTACTTC.

This clone was picked up a small number of times. CDR3 coding DNA: TGTGCCAGCAGCGTAGGAGCGACAGGAGTCATGAACACTGAAGCTTTCTTT. Its protein is CASSVGATGVMNTEAFF. The V gene is TRBV9, the J gene TRBJ1-1; D possibly corresponds to TRBD1 (6 bases). Trimming pared 0 bases from V and 0 bases from J, leaving 15 bases between. This CDR3 spans 17 amino acids. Germline loops: CDR1 SGDLS, CDR2 YYNGEE.

This sequence joins TRBV15 and TRBJ1-5, with 7 bases lining up with TRBD1. The CDR3 loop spans 16 amino acids. V was pared by 2 bases and J by 5 bases, with 9 bases of the junction left unmatched. CDR1 and CDR2 from the germline V gene are LNHNV and YYDKDF (reference sequence). CDR3 DNA: TGTGCCACCAGCAGAACCGGACAGGTATGGGATCAGCCCCAGCATTTT. Amino acids: CATSRTGQVWDQPQHF.

The genes are TRBV28 and TRBJ1-5; D remains unclear. The germline V and J ends were trimmed by 7 bases and 7 bases, with 11 bases remaining between them. This CDR3 comprises 12 residues. Germline CDR1 reads MDHEN; CDR2 reads SYDVKM. CDR3 in amino acids: CASNVGEQPQHF. The CDR3 DNA sequence: TGTGCCAGCAATGTGGGAGAGCAGCCCCAGCATTTT.